Listed here are 11 T cell receptor beta chains from one sample, sequenced in a study of blood T cell repertoires in COVID-19 (TCRdb year 2020). The library came from the immunoSEQ multiplex PCR assay. Imported from immuneACCESS, the table was reduced by TCRdb to in-frame sequences with V and J called. These copies leave out some clones; in studies compared against another copy, an unresolved V gene accounts for under half, and the cause of the remainder is not known. The sample table shows around 230,000 clones, and more than 65% are seen once. Of the sample, about 2.1% falls within the top ten clones. Sequencing was performed on peripheral blood. Source of these receptors: a middle-aged man who had recovered from COVID-19.

The V and J genes are TRBV2 and TRBJ1-2; D might be TRBD1 (6 bases). Trimming cost V 5 bases and J 4 bases, with 14 bases left between them. This CDR3 is built from 14 residues. CDR1 is SNHLY, CDR2 FYNNEI, per germline. The CDR3 DNA is TGTGCCAGCAGTTCGAGACAGGTTGCCTATGGCTACACCTTC. Its protein is CASSSRQVAYGYTF.

CDR3 DNA: TGTGCCAGCTCACCTCAGAACAGGGAAGATGGCTACACCTTC. Its translation: CASSPQNREDGYTF. The chain couples TRBV18 to TRBJ1-2; weak D call: TRBD1 (6 bases). CDR3 length equals 14 residues. CDR1 and CDR2 (germline): KGHSH, LQKENI. The ends were cut back, 3 bases at V and 6 bases at J, with 14 bases in the middle.

The chain recombines TRBV16 with TRBJ2-4; D uncertain. Germline CDR1 KGHSY, CDR2 FQNENV. V was clipped by 4 bases and J by 4 bases, with 11 bases between them. The length of the CDR3 is 14 residues. The CDR3 DNA sequence: TGTGCCAGCAGCCGTGCGAGGTATAAAAACATTCAGTACTTC. As protein: CASSRARYKNIQYF.

The rearrangement uses TRBV30 and TRBJ1-1, with D tentatively TRBD1 (5 bases). Germline-derived CDR1 and CDR2 are GTSNPN and SVGIG (reference sequence). Trimming removed 0 bases from V and 11 bases from J, with 10 bases in between. The CDR3 extends over 11 amino acids. CDR3 in amino acids: CAWSVPTAAFF. For the CDR3, the DNA is TGTGCCTGGAGTGTACCGACAGCGGCTTTCTTT.

On this clone: One junction end disagrees with the germline gene, perhaps due to a read error. This chain joins TRBV25-1 and TRBJ1-6; maybe TRBD1 (5 bases). The CDR3 runs 15 residues. The V gene's germline CDR1 is MGHDK and CDR2 SYGVNS. CDR3 nucleotides: TGTGCCAGCAGCGAATGGGGCTATGGGAATTCACCCCTCCACTTT. Its translation: CASSEWGYGNSPLHF.

The chain links TRBV6-2 or TRBV6-3 to TRBJ1-5, with a tentative D call TRBD1 (5 bases). CDR1 is MNHEY, CDR2 SVGEGT, per germline. Trimming pared 4 bases from V and 0 bases from J, leaving 19 bases between. The CDR3 is 18 amino acids. The CDR3, as DNA: TGTGCCAGCAGTTTGGGCCGTAACAGGAGATATAGCAATCAGCCCCAGCATTTT. Translation gives CASSLGRNRRYSNQPQHF.

The chain recombines TRBV10-3 with TRBJ2-1; no clear D gene. Trimming removed 4 bases from V and 5 bases from J, with 9 bases in between. The CDR3 is made up of 13 amino acids. The germline V gene encodes CDR1 ENHRY and CDR2 SYGVKD. CDR3 coding DNA: TGTGCCATCAGTGCCGAGGAACACAATGAGCAGTTCTTC. It is translated as CAISAEEHNEQFF.

The rearrangement uses TRBV5-6 and TRBJ1-6; TRBD1 aligns across 7 bases. J gave up 4 bases and V 4 bases, and 5 bases lay outside the gene matches. CDR1 and CDR2 (germline): SGHDT, YYEEEE. The CDR3 covers 15 residues. This chain's CDR3 is CASSLRGDYNSPLHF. Written as DNA, the CDR3 is TGTGCCAGCAGCCTCAGGGGGGATTATAATTCACCCCTCCACTTT.

The genes are TRBV19 and TRBJ2-1; 14 nucleotides align to TRBD2. Germline-derived CDR1 and CDR2 are LNHDA and SQIVND (reference sequence). The V segment lost 4 bases and the J segment 6 bases; nucleotides outside the gene matches: 2. The CDR3 is 15 amino acids. The CDR3 spells CASSRGTSGGNEQFF. The DNA of the CDR3 is TGTGCCAGTAGTAGGGGGACTAGCGGGGGCAATGAGCAGTTCTTC.

The chain uses TRBV6-2 or TRBV6-3 and TRBJ2-7; a weak D match, TRBD1 (5 bases). V lost 4 bases, J lost 0 bases, and 10 bases lay in between. The CDR3 contains 14 residues. Germline V gene data show CDR1 as MNHEY and CDR2 as SVGEGT. Here the CDR3 DNA reads TGTGCCAGCAGTTCCCAGACAGCCTCCTACGAGCAGTACTTC. Its translation: CASSSQTASYEQYF.

This clone was seen ten or more times. Other DNA sequences in the same sample also yield this CDR3. The chain recombines TRBV6-1 with TRBJ2-3; 11 nucleotides agree with TRBD2. Germline V CDR1 and CDR2: MNHNS, SASEGT. The CDR3 loop spans 15 amino acids. Germline trimming cut 2 bases from V and 4 bases from J; bases unmatched to any gene: 2. CDR3 protein: CASSETSGGADTQYF. CDR3 bases: TGTGCCAGCAGTGAAACTAGCGGGGGCGCAGATACGCAGTATTTT.